This TCR beta chain is from a study of human T cells and chemical hapten exposure. Study details: Patch testing was performed with 0.01% DPC on the upper back, with reading at 6 days.

The time point here: patch test 3, about 24 weeks after DPC sensitization. Sample treatment: therapeutic diphenylcyclopropenone sensitization with weekly scalp DPC. TCRdb reprocessed the RACE reads via MiXCR and lists one record per CDR3 protein. The sample has some 110,000 distinct CDR3 sequences, about 11% seen once. The origin of this receptor is a woman aged 45-65 years with alopecia areata. Some clones in this sample may be carry-over from other donors' samples. Sequenced material: whole blood, taken in connection with sensitization to the hapten diphenylcyclopropenone (DPC).

CDR3 amino acids: CATYTVLTREEKLFF. CDR3 in DNA: TGTGCCACCTACACCGTCCTTACCCGGGAGGAAAAACTGTTTTTT. J is TRBJ1-4 and V is TRBV24-1; D is ambiguous. The germline V and J ends were trimmed by 9 bases and 8 bases, with 21 bases remaining between them. This CDR3 contains 15 residues. From germline, CDR1 is KGHDR and CDR2 SFDVKD.